The 10 T cell receptor beta chains in this list originate from one sample, sequenced in a study of shared clonotypes between healthy human individuals. Using immunoSEQ multiplex PCR, the repertoire was profiled, and TCRdb retains in-frame clones only, with some absent. The sample contains roughly 2.5 million clones, around 90% of which appear only once. Source material: naive CD4+ T cells sorted from blood. The subset here: CD45RA+ positively selected. The source is a man between 18 and 35 years old in good health.

This chain's CDR3 is CASSFARGVGFYNEQFF. The CDR3 DNA follows: TGTGCCAGCAGCTTTGCGCGTGGAGTAGGCTTCTACAATGAGCAGTTCTTC. The chain uses TRBV5-6 and TRBJ2-1; D unresolved. CDR1 SGHDT and CDR2 YYEEEE come from the germline V gene. The CDR3 is 17 amino acids. Trimming cost V 2 bases and J 3 bases, with 18 bases left between them. Based on the CDR3 plus reference TRBV5-6 and TRBJ2-1, the full variable domain is DAGVTQSPTHLIKTRGQQVTLRCSPKSGHDTVSWYQQALGQGPQFIFQYYEEEERQRGNFPDRFSGHQFPNYSSELNVNALLLGDSALYLCASSFARGVGFYNEQFFGPGTRLTVL.

CDR3 coding DNA: TGTGCCAGCACCGCCGGGGATGGAAACACCATATATTTT. Protein: CASTAGDGNTIYF. The rearrangement links TRBV7-9 to TRBJ1-3, with D uncertain. Germline V gene lookup returns CDR1 SEHNR and CDR2 FQNEAQ (reference sequence). Trimming removed 7 bases at V and 3 bases at J, with 10 bases between. This CDR3 contains 13 residues.

A single count supports this clone. CDR3: CASSAANGTFNQPQHF. DNA of the CDR3: TGTGCCAGCAGCGCGGCCAACGGGACCTTTAATCAGCCCCAGCATTTT. J is TRBJ1-5 and V is TRBV6-7, with D possibly being TRBD1 (5 bases). TRBV6-7 is sorted into the ORF group, with uncertain function. CDR3 length equals 16 residues. The V and J ends lost 6 bases and 4 bases respectively, with 19 bases between them.

The chain combines TRBV7-2 with TRBJ1-1, with 8 nucleotides matching TRBD1. CDR1 and CDR2 from the germline V gene are SGHTA and FQGNSA. The CDR3 extends over 15 amino acids. The trim removed 5 bases at V and 4 bases at J, leaving 9 bases unmatched. The CDR3: CASSKQGVGGTEAFF. The CDR3 bases are TGTGCCAGCAGCAAACAGGGGGTAGGTGGCACTGAAGCTTTCTTT.

For this clone: The same CDR3 arises from other DNA sequences in this sample as well. The V call is TRBV5-1, the J call TRBJ2-5; 8 bases are a match to TRBD1. The V segment lost 4 bases and the J segment 4 bases; nucleotides outside the gene matches: 6. Germline values: CDR1 SGHRS, CDR2 YFSETQ. CDR3 length equals 14 residues. The DNA of the CDR3 is TGCGCCAGCAGCCCGGACAGGGTAGGAGAGACCCAGTACTTC. It translates to CASSPDRVGETQYF. The variable domain in full, completed from reference TRBV5-1 and TRBJ2-5, reads KAGVTQTPRYLIKTRGQQVTLSCSPISGHRSVSWYQQTPGQGLQFLFEYFSETQRNKGNFPGRFSGRQFSNSRSEMNVSTLELGDSALYLCASSPDRVGETQYFGPGTRLLVL.

On this clone itself: This specimen includes other DNA sequences encoding the same CDR3. The chain joins TRBV6-6 to TRBJ2-7, with D maybe TRBD2 (5 bases). Trimming took off 2 bases at V and 3 bases at J, with 11 bases between the two ends. Germline loops: CDR1 MNHNY, CDR2 SVGAGI (reference sequence). This CDR3 contains 14 residues. CDR3 in DNA: TGTGCCAGCAGTTACGAGGGTAGTAGCTACGAGCAGTACTTC. This gives the protein CASSYEGSSYEQYF.

The rearrangement joins TRBV28 to TRBJ1-5; the match to TRBD1 covers 9 bases. The CDR3 is 15 residues long. V gave up 7 bases and J gave up 5 bases; unmatched junction bases: 9. CDR1 MDHEN and CDR2 SYDVKM come from the germline V gene. In nucleotides, the CDR3 is TGTGCCAGCACCCCCGGGACAGGGTCCGATCAGCCCCAGCATTTT. This codes for CASTPGTGSDQPQHF.

About this clone: Within the sample, other DNA sequences also encode this same CDR3. This chain joins TRBV2 and TRBJ2-3; 7 bases are shared with TRBD2. The CDR3 covers 14 residues. The V gene end was trimmed by 11 bases and the J gene end by 0 bases; junction bases not matched to a gene: 8. CDR1 is SNHLY, CDR2 FYNNEI, per germline. The CDR3: CASSGGLSTDTQYF. The CDR3 region has the DNA TGTGCCTCCTCGGGGGGACTGAGCACAGATACGCAGTATTTT.

This chain uses TRBV6-5 with TRBJ2-1; TRBD2 aligns across 13 bases. V lost 5 bases and J lost 6; bases outside the gene matches: 4. Germline CDR1 MNHEY, CDR2 SVGAGI. CDR3 length equals 15 residues. CDR3 loop: CASSRGTSGANEQFF. CDR3 nucleotide sequence: TGTGCCAGCAGTCGCGGGACTAGCGGGGCCAATGAGCAGTTCTTC.

The chain employs TRBV30 and TRBJ2-2; D not certain. Per germline, CDR1 GTSNPN and CDR2 SVGIG (reference sequence). V was pared by 0 bases and J by 4 bases, with 9 bases between. This CDR3 has 14 residues. The CDR3 is CAWSVLIGTGELFF. For the CDR3, the DNA is TGTGCCTGGAGTGTACTAATTGGCACCGGGGAGCTGTTTTTT.